What follows is one T cell receptor (beta chain) and its context. Its target is not known. These data originate in a study of post-analysis software for immune sequencing data. Study results and limitations: About 5 TRBV segments (TRBV5-6, TRBV5-1 and TRBV20-1 among them) occurred more frequently in patients than in controls.

The CDR3 is 16 amino acids. CDR1 and CDR2 (germline): LNHNV, YYDKDF (reference sequence). Losses at the gene ends were 0 bases for V and 3 bases for J; bases not matched to a gene: 1. The TCR beta cDNA libraries carried unique molecular identifiers. TCRdb re-derived calls from the PCR reads in MiXCR, one entry per CDR3 protein. The profile shows 600,000 to 700,000 distinct CDR3 sequences, about 60% of them singletons. The chain recombines TRBV15 with TRBJ2-3; 12 bases fit TRBD2. Specimen: blood. The receptor comes from a girl aged 2-10 years with multiple sclerosis. The chain's CDR3 is CATSRDGTSGTDTQYF. CDR3 nucleotide sequence: TGTGCCACCAGCAGAGACGGGACTAGCGGGACAGATACGCAGTATTTT.